The 17 T cell receptor beta chains below all came from one sample that was sequenced in a study of blood T cell repertoires in COVID-19 (dated by TCRdb to between 2020 and 2021). Library method: the immunoSEQ multiplex PCR assay. TCRdb retrieved this table from immuneACCESS and kept in-frame rearrangements only. Not all clones are present; in checked studies, unresolved V genes account for under half, and no reason is known for the remainder. The sample has some 200,000 clones on record, approximately 85% of them singletons. The biggest ten clones account for over 2.5% of the sample. The source material was peripheral blood. These receptors all stem from a man in his fifties or sixties who had recovered from COVID-19.

Worth noting for this clone: Other DNA sequences in the sample encode the same CDR3. The chain employs TRBV28 and TRBJ2-1; 15 bases match TRBD2. The V segment lost 5 bases and the J segment 2 bases; nucleotides outside the gene matches: 4. The CDR3 has 17 residues. Germline V gene sequence: CDR1 MDHEN, CDR2 SYDVKM. The CDR3 DNA reads as TGTGCCAGCAGTCTGGGACTAGCGGGGGGCCCCTACAATGAGCAGTTCTTC. Its protein is CASSLGLAGGPYNEQFF.

Only a few counts were recorded for this clone. The V gene is TRBV6-5, the J gene TRBJ2-7, with TRBD2 matching over 9 bases. The ends lost 5 bases at V and 5 bases at J; junction bases unmatched: 10. The CDR3 runs to 15 residues. CDR1 and CDR2 (germline): MNHEY, SVGAGI. CDR3 coding DNA: TGTGCCAGCAGTCTTAGACTAGCGGAGGTCCACGAGCAGTACTTC. The encoded protein is CASSLRLAEVHEQYF.

The V call is TRBV18, the J call TRBJ2-7, with D possibly being TRBD1 (5 bases). The V end lost 0 bases, the J end lost 1 base, and 10 bases lay between the germline ends. The CDR3 has 15 residues. Germline loops: CDR1 KGHSH, CDR2 LQKENI. The DNA for the CDR3 is TGTGCCAGCTCACCACCGGGGCCGGGTTCCTACGAGCAGTACTTC. It yields the protein CASSPPGPGSYEQYF.

This chain links TRBV4-2 with TRBJ1-1; D is uncertain. V was cut by 0 bases and J by 7 bases, with 15 bases left in between. The length of the CDR3 is 15 residues. CDR1 LGHNA and CDR2 YNFKEQ come from the germline V gene. CDR3 in DNA: TGTGCCAGCAGCCAAGAAGTCGGGAGCGAGGGTGAAGCTTTCTTT. Translating it yields CASSQEVGSEGEAFF.

This clone showed up just a few times. The rearrangement links TRBV2 to TRBJ2-3, with TRBD1 matching 9 bases. Germline V CDR1 and CDR2: SNHLY, FYNNEI. Losses at the gene ends were 7 bases for V and 2 bases for J; bases not matched to a gene: 4. The CDR3 length is 14 residues. The CDR3 bases are TGTGCCAGCAAGGACAGGGGCTACACAGATACGCAGTATTTT. This gives the protein CASKDRGYTDTQYF. Filled out from reference TRBV2 and TRBJ2-3, the complete variable domain reads EPEVTQTPSHQVTQMGQEVILRCVPISNHLYFYWYRQILGQKVEFLVSFYNNEISEKSEIFDDQFSVERPDGSNFTLKIRSTKLEDSAMYFCASKDRGYTDTQYFGPGTRLTVL.

The chain has TRBV6-4 and TRBJ2-3; tentative D call: TRBD1 (5 bases). Looked up from germline, CDR1 is MRHNA and CDR2 is SNTAGT. Trimming shortened V by 6 bases and J by 2 bases, and 12 bases separated the two germline ends. This CDR3 has 14 amino acids. The CDR3 protein is CASSREYFTDTQYF. The CDR3 DNA sequence: TGTGCCAGCAGCAGGGAATACTTCACAGATACGCAGTATTTT.

The genes are TRBV27 and TRBJ2-1; maybe TRBD2 (6 bases). The CDR3 runs to 16 residues. V was trimmed by 5 bases and J by 7 bases, leaving 21 bases between them. Germline V gene sequence: CDR1 MNHEY, CDR2 SMNVEV (reference sequence). The CDR3 loop reads CASSPRAGLVGNEQFF. The CDR3 region has the DNA TGTGCCAGCAGTCCCCGGGCGGGACTGGTGGGGAATGAGCAGTTCTTC.

This chain links TRBV19 with TRBJ1-2, with D unresolved. The CDR3 has 11 amino acids. Trimming removed 8 bases at V and 6 bases at J, with 10 bases between. The germline V gene has CDR1 LNHDA and CDR2 SQIVND (reference sequence). This chain's CDR3 is CASVGSHGYTF. DNA of the CDR3: TGTGCCAGTGTGGGGAGCCATGGCTACACCTTC.

This clone was seen a single time. This chain links TRBV10-3 with TRBJ2-7; possibly TRBD2 for D (6 bases). V was trimmed by 4 bases and J by 5 bases, leaving 9 bases between them. Germline V gives CDR1 ENHRY, CDR2 SYGVKD. This CDR3 comprises 12 residues. In DNA form, the CDR3 reads TGTGCCATCAGTGGGGGCGGGGACGAGCAGTACTTC. It encodes CAISGGGDEQYF.

This chain connects TRBV19 to TRBJ1-4; D remains unclear. The CDR3 runs 16 residues. V gave up 7 bases and J gave up 2 bases, with 17 bases separating them. The germline gives CDR1 LNHDA, CDR2 SQIVND (reference sequence). CDR3 sequence: CASIGGRGLTNEKLFF. The CDR3, as DNA: TGTGCCAGTATAGGTGGTCGGGGTTTGACTAATGAAAAACTGTTTTTT.

The genes are TRBV5-4 and TRBJ2-3; 13 bases agree with TRBD2. Looked up from germline, CDR1 is SGHNT and CDR2 is YYREEE (reference sequence). The CDR3 contains 17 residues. J lost 3 bases, V lost 4 bases, and 8 bases had no gene match. The CDR3 spells CASSPTSGRDPTDTQYF. CDR3 DNA sequence: TGTGCCAGCAGCCCTACTAGCGGGAGGGACCCAACAGATACGCAGTATTTT.

The chain uses TRBV28 and TRBJ2-1, with 10 bases matching TRBD1. The CDR3 covers 17 residues. V shed 1 base, J shed 5 bases, and the junction held 8 bases outside the gene matches. The germline gives CDR1 MDHEN, CDR2 SYDVKM. This CDR3 is CASSLLSRQGADNEQFF. Here the CDR3 DNA reads TGTGCCAGCAGTTTATTGTCTCGACAGGGGGCAGACAATGAGCAGTTCTTC.

The chain has TRBV19 and TRBJ1-2, with 10 bases aligning to TRBD1. The CDR3 spans 18 residues. From germline, CDR1 is LNHDA and CDR2 SQIVND (reference sequence). After removal of 5 bases from V and 4 bases from J, the junction contained 16 bases not matched to a gene. As DNA, the CDR3 is TGTGCCAGTAGTCCCGACTATTTCGGGACAGGGGTCTCCTATGGCTACACCTTC. It codes for CASSPDYFGTGVSYGYTF.

The chain combines TRBV6-5 with TRBJ1-1; tentatively, D is TRBD1 (6 bases). V was trimmed by 2 bases and J by 0 bases, leaving 7 bases between them. This CDR3 region has 14 residues. Germline loops: CDR1 MNHEY, CDR2 SVGAGI. CDR3 sequence: CASSYGQLNTEAFF. In nucleotides, the CDR3 is TGTGCCAGCAGTTACGGACAGTTGAACACTGAAGCTTTCTTT.

This chain joins TRBV10-3 and TRBJ2-1; a possible D gene is TRBD2 (5 bases). Germline V gene data show CDR1 as ENHRY and CDR2 as SYGVKD. The CDR3 has 12 residues. With 6 bases removed from V and 8 bases from J, the gap between germline ends came to 11 bases. CDR3 amino acids: CAISRGVDEQFF. The CDR3 DNA follows: TGTGCCATCAGCCGGGGAGTGGATGAGCAGTTCTTC.

The V and J genes are TRBV3-1 (or the pseudogene TRBV3-2) and TRBJ2-2; D is undetermined. The CDR3 runs 18 residues. The V end was cut by 0 bases, the J end by 0 bases, with 14 bases between. The V gene's germline CDR1 is LGHDT and CDR2 YNNKEL (reference sequence). The CDR3 DNA follows: TGTGCCAGCAGCCAAGATGGGCGCCGCCTCGCGAACACCGGGGAGCTGTTTTTT. This gives the protein CASSQDGRRLANTGELFF.

Remarks on this clone: Relative to the germline gene, one junction end is altered; a read error may explain this. This chain links TRBV29-1 with TRBJ1-1, with D unclear. The CDR3 has 8 amino acids. Looked up from germline, CDR1 is SQVTM and CDR2 is ANQGSEA. CDR3 loop: CSALPPTF. The CDR3 bases are TGCAGCGCGTTGCCCCCTACTTTT.